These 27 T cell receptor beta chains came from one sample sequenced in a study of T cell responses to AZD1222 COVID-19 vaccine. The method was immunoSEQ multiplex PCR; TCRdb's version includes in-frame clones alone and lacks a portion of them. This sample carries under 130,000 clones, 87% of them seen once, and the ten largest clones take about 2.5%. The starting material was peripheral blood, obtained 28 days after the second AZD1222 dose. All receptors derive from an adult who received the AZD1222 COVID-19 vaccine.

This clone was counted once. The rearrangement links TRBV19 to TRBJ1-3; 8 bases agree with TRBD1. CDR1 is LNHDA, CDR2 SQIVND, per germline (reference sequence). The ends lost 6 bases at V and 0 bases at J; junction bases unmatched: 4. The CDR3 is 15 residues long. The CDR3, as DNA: TGTGCCAGTAGCGAAACAGGGGGCTCTGGAAACACCATATATTTT. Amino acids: CASSETGGSGNTIYF.

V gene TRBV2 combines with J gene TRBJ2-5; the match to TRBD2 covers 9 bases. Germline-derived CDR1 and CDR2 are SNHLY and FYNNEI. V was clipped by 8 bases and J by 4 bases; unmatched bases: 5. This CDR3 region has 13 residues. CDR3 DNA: TGTGCCAGCGGTGGACTAGCGAGAGAGACCCAGTACTTC. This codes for CASGGLARETQYF.

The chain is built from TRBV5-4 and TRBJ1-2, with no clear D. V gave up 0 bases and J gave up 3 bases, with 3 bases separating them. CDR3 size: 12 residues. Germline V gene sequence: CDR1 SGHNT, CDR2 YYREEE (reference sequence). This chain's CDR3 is CASSLADYGYTF. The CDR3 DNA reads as TGTGCCAGCAGCTTGGCAGACTATGGCTACACCTTC.

The CDR3 loop reads CATSRDSAEWGDNQPQHF. The CDR3 coding sequence is TGTGCCACCAGCAGAGATTCGGCAGAATGGGGGGACAATCAGCCCCAGCATTTT. The rearrangement uses TRBV15 and TRBJ1-5; maybe TRBD1 (5 bases). In germline, CDR1 is LNHNV, CDR2 YYDKDF (reference sequence). V was pared by 0 bases and J by 3 bases, with 18 bases between. The CDR3 has 18 residues.

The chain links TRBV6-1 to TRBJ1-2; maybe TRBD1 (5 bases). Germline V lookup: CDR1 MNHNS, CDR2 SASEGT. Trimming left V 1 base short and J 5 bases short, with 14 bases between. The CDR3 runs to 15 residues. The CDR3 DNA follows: TGTGCCAGCAGTGAAGGGGACGGCGGCGCTTATGGCTACACCTTC. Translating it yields CASSEGDGGAYGYTF.

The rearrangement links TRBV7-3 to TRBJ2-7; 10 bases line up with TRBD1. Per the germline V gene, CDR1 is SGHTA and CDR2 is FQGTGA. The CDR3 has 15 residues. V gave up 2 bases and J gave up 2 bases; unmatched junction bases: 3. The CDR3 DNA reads TGTGCCAGCAGCTTAGGGACAGGGGTCACCTACGAGCAGTACTTC. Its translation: CASSLGTGVTYEQYF.

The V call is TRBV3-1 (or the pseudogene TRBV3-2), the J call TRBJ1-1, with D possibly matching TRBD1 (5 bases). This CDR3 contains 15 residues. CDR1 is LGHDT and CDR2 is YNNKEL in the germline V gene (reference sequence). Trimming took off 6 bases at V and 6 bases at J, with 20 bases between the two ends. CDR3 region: CASRSRDSGVAEAFF. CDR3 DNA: TGTGCCAGCAGGTCGCGGGATTCGGGGGTAGCTGAAGCTTTCTTT.

The CDR3 loop is CASSTSGPAHEKLFF. The CDR3 DNA reads TGTGCCAGCAGCACTAGCGGCCCAGCTCATGAAAAACTGTTTTTT. This chain links TRBV2 with TRBJ1-4; D call uncertain. CDR1 and CDR2 from the germline V gene are SNHLY and FYNNEI. The V gene lost 6 bases and the J gene lost 6 bases, with 17 bases spanning the gap. This CDR3 is built from 15 residues.

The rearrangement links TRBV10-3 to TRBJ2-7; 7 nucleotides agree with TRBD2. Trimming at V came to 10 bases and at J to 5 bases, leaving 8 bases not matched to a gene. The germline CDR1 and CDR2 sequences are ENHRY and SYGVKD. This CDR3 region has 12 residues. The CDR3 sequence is CATGGGRDEQYF. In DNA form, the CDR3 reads TGTGCCACCGGAGGAGGGAGGGACGAGCAGTACTTC.

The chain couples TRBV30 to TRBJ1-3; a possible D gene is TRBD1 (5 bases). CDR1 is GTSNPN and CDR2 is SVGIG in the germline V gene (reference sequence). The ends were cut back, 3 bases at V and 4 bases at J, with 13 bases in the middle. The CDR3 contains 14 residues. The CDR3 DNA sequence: TGTGCCTGGAGAGGCAGGGAGGTCGGAAACACCATATATTTT. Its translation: CAWRGREVGNTIYF. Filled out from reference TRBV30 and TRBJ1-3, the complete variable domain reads SQTIHQWPATLVQPVGSPLSLECTVEGTSNPNLYWYRQAAGRGLQLLFYSVGIGQISSEVPQNLSASRPQDRQFILSSKKLLLSDSGFYLCAWRGREVGNTIYFGEGSWLTVV.

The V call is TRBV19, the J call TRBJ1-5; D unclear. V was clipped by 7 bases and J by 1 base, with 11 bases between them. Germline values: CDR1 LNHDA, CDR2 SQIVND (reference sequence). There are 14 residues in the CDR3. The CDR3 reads CASTRTTSNQPQHF. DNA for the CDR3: TGTGCCAGTACGAGGACGACAAGCAATCAGCCCCAGCATTTT. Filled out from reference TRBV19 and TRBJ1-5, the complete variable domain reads DGGITQSPKYLFRKEGQNVTLSCEQNLNHDAMYWYRQDPGQGLRLIYYSQIVNDFQKGDIAEGYSVSREKKESFPLTVTSAQKNPTAFYLCASTRTTSNQPQHFGDGTRLSIL.

The CDR3 nucleotides read TGTGCCTGGAGTGTACGTGGGGGGGTACTTCGCTCTGGAAACACCATATATTTT. This codes for CAWSVRGGVLRSGNTIYF. The rearrangement joins TRBV30 to TRBJ1-3, with D possibly matching TRBD1 (5 bases). Between the trimmed V and J ends, which lost 0 bases and 0 bases, there was a span of 18 bases. The CDR3 spans 18 residues. CDR1 GTSNPN and CDR2 SVGIG come from the germline V gene (reference sequence).

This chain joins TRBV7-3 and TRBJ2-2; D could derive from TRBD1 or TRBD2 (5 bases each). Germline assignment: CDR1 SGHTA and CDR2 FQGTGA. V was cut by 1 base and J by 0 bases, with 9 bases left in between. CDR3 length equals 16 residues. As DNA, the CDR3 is TGTGCCAGCAGCTTAATTGGGGACCCGAACACCGGGGAGCTGTTTTTT. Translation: CASSLIGDPNTGELFF. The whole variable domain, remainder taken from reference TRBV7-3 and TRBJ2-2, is GAGVSQTPSNKVTEKGKYVELRCDPISGHTALYWYRQSLGQGPEFLIYFQGTGAADDSGLPNDRFFAVRPEGSVSTLKIQRTERGDSAVYLCASSLIGDPNTGELFFGEGSRLTVL.

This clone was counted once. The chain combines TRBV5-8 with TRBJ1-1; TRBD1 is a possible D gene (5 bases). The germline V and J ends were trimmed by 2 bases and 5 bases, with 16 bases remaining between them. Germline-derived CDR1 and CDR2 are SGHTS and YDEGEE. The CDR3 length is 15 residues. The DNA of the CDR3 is TGTGCCAGCAGCTTTCGTGGTACCCCAGGGACTGAAGCTTTCTTT. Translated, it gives CASSFRGTPGTEAFF. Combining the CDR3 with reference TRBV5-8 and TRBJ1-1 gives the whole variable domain EAGVTQSPTHLIKTRGQQATLRCSPISGHTSVYWYQQALGLGLQFLLWYDEGEERNRGNFPPRFSGRQFPNYSSELNVNALELEDSALYLCASSFRGTPGTEAFFGQGTRLTVV.

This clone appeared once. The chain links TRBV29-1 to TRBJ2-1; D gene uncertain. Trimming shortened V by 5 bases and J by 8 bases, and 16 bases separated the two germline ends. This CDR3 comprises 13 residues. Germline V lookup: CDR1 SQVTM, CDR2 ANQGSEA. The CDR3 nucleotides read TGCAGCGTTTCCGGGTCTGGTAGAGATGAGCAGTTCTTC. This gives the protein CSVSGSGRDEQFF.

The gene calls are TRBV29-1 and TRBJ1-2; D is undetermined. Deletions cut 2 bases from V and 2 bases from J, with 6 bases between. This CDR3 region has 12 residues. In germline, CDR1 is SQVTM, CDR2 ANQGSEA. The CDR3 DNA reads TGCAGCGTTGAAAGTATAAACTATGGCTACACCTTC. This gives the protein CSVESINYGYTF.

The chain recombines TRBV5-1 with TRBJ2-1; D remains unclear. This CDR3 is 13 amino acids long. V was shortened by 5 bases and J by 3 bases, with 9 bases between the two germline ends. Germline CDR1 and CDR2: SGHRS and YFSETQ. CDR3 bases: TGCGCCAGCAGTTATAGGAGCTACAATGAGCAGTTCTTC. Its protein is CASSYRSYNEQFF.

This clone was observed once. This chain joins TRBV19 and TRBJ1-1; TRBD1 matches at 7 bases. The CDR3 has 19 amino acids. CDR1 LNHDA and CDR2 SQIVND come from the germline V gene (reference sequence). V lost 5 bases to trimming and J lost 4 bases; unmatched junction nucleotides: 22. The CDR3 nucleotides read TGTGCCAGTAGTCCTCCGAACGACAGGGCTAAATATTACGGCACTGAAGCTTTCTTT. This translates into CASSPPNDRAKYYGTEAFF.

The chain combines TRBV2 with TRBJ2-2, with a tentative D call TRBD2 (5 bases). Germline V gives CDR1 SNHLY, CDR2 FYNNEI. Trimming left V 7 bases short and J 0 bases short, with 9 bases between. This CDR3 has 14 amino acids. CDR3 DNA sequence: TGTGCCAGCAAAACCGGGACGAACACCGGGGAGCTGTTTTTT. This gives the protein CASKTGTNTGELFF.

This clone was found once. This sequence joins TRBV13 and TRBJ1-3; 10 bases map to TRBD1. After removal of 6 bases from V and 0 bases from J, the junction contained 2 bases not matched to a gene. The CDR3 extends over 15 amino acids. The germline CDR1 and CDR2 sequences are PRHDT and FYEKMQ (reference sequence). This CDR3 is CASRGQGNSGNTIYF. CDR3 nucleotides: TGTGCCAGCAGGGGACAGGGGAACTCTGGAAACACCATATATTTT.

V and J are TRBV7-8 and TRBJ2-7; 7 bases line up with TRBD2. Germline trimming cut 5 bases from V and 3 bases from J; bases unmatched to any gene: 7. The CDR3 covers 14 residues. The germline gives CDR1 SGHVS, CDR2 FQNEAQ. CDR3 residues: CASSVSGTNYEQYF. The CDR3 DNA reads TGTGCCAGCAGCGTAAGCGGGACCAACTACGAGCAGTACTTC.

CDR3 in amino acids: CASSPMGENTEAFF. CDR3 in DNA: TGTGCCAGCTCACCAATGGGGGAGAACACTGAAGCTTTCTTT. The chain carries TRBV18 and TRBJ1-1, with D possibly TRBD1 on 5 matching bases. The CDR3 length is 14 residues. The germline V and J ends were trimmed by 2 bases and 1 base, with 8 bases remaining between them. Germline CDR1 and CDR2: KGHSH and LQKENI.

CDR3 residues: CASSLGDTGELFF. CDR3 bases: TGCGCCAGCAGCTTGGGAGACACCGGGGAGCTGTTTTTT. This sequence joins TRBV5-1 and TRBJ2-2; no clear D. V was shortened by 0 bases and J by 3 bases, with 3 bases between the two germline ends. In germline, CDR1 is SGHRS, CDR2 YFSETQ. The CDR3 contains 13 residues.

CDR3 bases: TGCGCCAGCAGTGAGTCGAAAGCGGCCGGCAATCAGCCCCAGCATTTT. Translation gives CASSESKAAGNQPQHF. The chain carries TRBV10-2 and TRBJ1-5; D not certain. Looked up from germline, CDR1 is WSHSY and CDR2 is SAAADI. With 0 bases removed from V and 2 bases from J, the gap between germline ends came to 11 bases. This CDR3 spans 16 amino acids.

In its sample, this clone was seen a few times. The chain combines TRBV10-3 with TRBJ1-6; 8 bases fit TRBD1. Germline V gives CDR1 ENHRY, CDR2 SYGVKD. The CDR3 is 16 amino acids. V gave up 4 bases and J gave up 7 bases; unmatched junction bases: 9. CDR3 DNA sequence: TGTGCCATCAGTGGTTCCGGGACAGGAAGAAATTCACCCCTCCACTTT. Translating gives CAISGSGTGRNSPLHF.

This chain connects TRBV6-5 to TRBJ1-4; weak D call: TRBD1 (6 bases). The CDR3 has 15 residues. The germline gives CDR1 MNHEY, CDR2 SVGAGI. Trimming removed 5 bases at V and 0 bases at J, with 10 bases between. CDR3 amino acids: CASSLQGATNEKLFF. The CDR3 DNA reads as TGTGCCAGCAGTCTACAGGGCGCAACTAATGAAAAACTGTTTTTT.

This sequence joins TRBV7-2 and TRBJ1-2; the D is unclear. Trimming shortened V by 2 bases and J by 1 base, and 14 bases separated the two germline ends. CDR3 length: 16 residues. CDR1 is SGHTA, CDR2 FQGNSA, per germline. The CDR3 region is CASSLNVGAINYGYTF. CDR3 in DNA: TGTGCCAGCAGCTTAAACGTAGGCGCCATTAACTATGGCTACACCTTC.